One sample yielded the 26 T cell receptor beta chains listed below, sequenced in a study of blood T cell repertoires in COVID-19. The data were produced by immunoSEQ multiplex PCR, yet TCRdb's version contains in-frame clones alone and is incomplete. There are over 200,000 clones in the sample; 65% to 90% occur only once, and around 2.4% lies in the top ten. Sample: peripheral blood. Receptors originate from a middle-aged man who had recovered from COVID-19.

The chain employs TRBV5-5 and TRBJ2-7; TRBD1 aligns across 9 bases. CDR1 and CDR2 (germline): SGHKS, YYEKEE (reference sequence). The V segment lost 4 bases and the J segment 6 bases; nucleotides outside the gene matches: 8. CDR3 length: 14 amino acids. Written as DNA, the CDR3 is TGTGCCAGCAGCCCCGGACAGGGGAGAGGCGAGCAGTACTTC. Protein product: CASSPGQGRGEQYF. The whole variable domain, filled in from reference TRBV5-5 and TRBJ2-7, reads DAGVTQSPTHLIKTRGQQVTLRCSPISGHKSVSWYQQVLGQGPQFIFQYYEKEERGRGNFPDRFSARQFPNYSSELNVNALLLGDSALYLCASSPGQGRGEQYFGPGTRLTVT.

V is TRBV27 and J is TRBJ1-2; no clear D gene. Deletions cut 0 bases from V and 6 bases from J, with 8 bases between. CDR1 and CDR2 (germline): MNHEY, SMNVEV (reference sequence). This CDR3 spans 13 amino acids. This CDR3 reads CASSLSGGDGYTF. CDR3 in DNA: TGTGCCAGCAGTTTATCGGGTGGAGATGGCTACACCTTC.

This chain uses TRBV5-1 with TRBJ2-1; the match to TRBD2 covers 14 bases. The CDR3 covers 17 residues. Germline CDR1 and CDR2: SGHRS and YFSETQ. The J segment lost 8 bases and the V segment lost 4 bases, leaving 11 bases of the junction unmatched. CDR3 sequence (DNA): TGCGCCAGCAGCCTCGGGACTAGCGGGGGCCCGTCAGATGAGCAGTTCTTC. Protein product: CASSLGTSGGPSDEQFF.

This clone showed up just once. The chain is built from TRBV19 and TRBJ1-2, with D tentatively TRBD1 (5 bases). Trimming pared 6 bases from V and 7 bases from J, leaving 15 bases between. The V gene's germline CDR1 is LNHDA and CDR2 SQIVND (reference sequence). The CDR3 contains 13 residues. CDR3: CASRATGGVGYTF. CDR3 nucleotide sequence: TGTGCCAGTAGGGCGACGGGGGGAGTTGGCTACACCTTC.

The rearrangement joins TRBV7-9 to TRBJ1-1, with a tentative D call TRBD1 (6 bases). V lost 1 base and J 7 bases, leaving 13 bases between the germline ends. Per the germline V gene, CDR1 is SEHNR and CDR2 is FQNEAQ (reference sequence). The CDR3 length is 14 residues. The CDR3 is CASSLGHTGYEAFF. CDR3 sequence (DNA): TGTGCCAGCAGCTTAGGACATACAGGGTATGAAGCTTTCTTT. The full variable domain, rest sourced from reference TRBV7-9 and TRBJ1-1, is DTGVSQNPRHKITKRGQNVTFRCDPISEHNRLYWYRQTLGQGPEFLTYFQNEAQLEKSRLLSDRFSAERPKGSFSTLEIQRTEQGDSAMYLCASSLGHTGYEAFFGQGTRLTVV.

This clone has only a few counts. In DNA form, the CDR3 reads TGTGCCAGCAGTGAACGGACAGGGGTCAATTCACCCCTCCACTTT. This encodes CASSERTGVNSPLHF. The V and J genes are TRBV2 and TRBJ1-6, with 9 bases that match TRBD1. The CDR3 length is 15 residues. Germline assignment: CDR1 SNHLY and CDR2 FYNNEI. Trimming removed 2 bases from V and 7 bases from J; junction bases left unmatched: 3.

This clone was found a few times. The V gene is TRBV5-4, the J gene TRBJ2-7; no clear D. CDR1 and CDR2 (germline): SGHNT, YYREEE (reference sequence). V was shortened by 4 bases and J by 3 bases, with 17 bases between the two germline ends. The CDR3 is 15 residues long. The CDR3 protein is CASSGPVRDGYEQYF. As DNA, the CDR3 is TGTGCCAGCAGCGGTCCCGTGCGAGATGGCTACGAGCAGTACTTC.

The rearrangement links TRBV5-1 to TRBJ2-7; 7 bases map to TRBD2. The CDR3 is 14 amino acids. From germline, CDR1 is SGHRS and CDR2 YFSETQ. V lost 3 bases to trimming and J lost 3 bases; unmatched junction nucleotides: 6. DNA for the CDR3: TGCGCCAGCAGCTATGGGCCGGGGGGCTACGAGCAGTACTTC. Protein sequence: CASSYGPGGYEQYF.

J is TRBJ1-2 and V is TRBV15; 9 nucleotides line up with TRBD1. V lost 5 bases to trimming and J lost 5 bases; unmatched junction nucleotides: 0. In germline, CDR1 is LNHNV, CDR2 YYDKDF (reference sequence). The CDR3 totals 12 residues. CDR3 sequence: CATSGTGYGYTF. Here the CDR3 DNA reads TGTGCCACCAGCGGGACAGGGTATGGCTACACCTTC.

The rearrangement uses TRBV6-5 and TRBJ2-1; D not resolved. The germline V and J ends were trimmed by 2 bases and 9 bases, with 11 bases remaining between them. The CDR3 runs to 13 residues. Looked up from germline, CDR1 is MNHEY and CDR2 is SVGAGI. The CDR3 protein is CASSYSPKSEQFF. The CDR3 nucleotides are TGTGCCAGCAGTTACAGCCCCAAGAGTGAGCAGTTCTTC.

This chain connects TRBV6-2 or TRBV6-3 to TRBJ2-3; perhaps TRBD1 as D (5 bases). The CDR3 is made up of 13 amino acids. CDR1 MNHEY and CDR2 SVGEGT come from the germline V gene. Trimming cost V 5 bases and J 12 bases, with 18 bases left between them. This CDR3 reads CASSGDPRVPQYF. As DNA, the CDR3 is TGTGCCAGCAGTGGCGACCCCAGGGTCCCCCAGTATTTT.

The chain has TRBV4-1 and TRBJ2-1, with D tentatively TRBD2 (5 bases). V was shortened by 4 bases and J by 1 base, with 20 bases between the two germline ends. This CDR3 contains 18 residues. The germline CDR1 and CDR2 sequences are MGHRA and YSYEKL. CDR3 in DNA: TGCGCCAGCAGCCGCCTACCTTCCGGGGTACAGTCCTACAATGAGCAGTTCTTC. Translating it yields CASSRLPSGVQSYNEQFF.

V gene TRBV6-5 combines with J gene TRBJ1-2; D not resolved. V gave up 0 bases and J gave up 1 base, with 9 bases separating them. This CDR3 is built from 15 residues. Germline V gene sequence: CDR1 MNHEY, CDR2 SVGAGI. The CDR3 is CASSYSMGHNYGYTF. DNA for the CDR3: TGTGCCAGCAGTTACTCGATGGGCCATAACTATGGCTACACCTTC.

The count of this clone is one. The chain carries TRBV7-9 and TRBJ2-6, with 10 bases fitting TRBD1. The CDR3 is 17 residues long. Germline CDR1 is SEHNR and CDR2 is FQNEAQ (reference sequence). The J segment lost 5 bases and the V segment lost 1 base, leaving 5 bases of the junction unmatched. The CDR3 protein is CASSLGTGGRWANVLTF. CDR3 nucleotides: TGTGCCAGCAGCTTAGGGACAGGGGGAAGGTGGGCCAACGTCCTGACTTTC.

This rearrangement joins TRBV27 to TRBJ2-7; no definite D call. The V and J ends lost 4 bases and 6 bases respectively, with 13 bases between them. Germline V lookup: CDR1 MNHEY, CDR2 SMNVEV (reference sequence). The CDR3 runs 13 residues. This CDR3 reads CASSSHGSSEQYF. The CDR3 DNA follows: TGTGCCAGCAGTTCCCATGGCTCTAGCGAGCAGTACTTC.

The chain employs TRBV5-5 and TRBJ1-2; tentatively, D is TRBD1 (6 bases). This CDR3 region has 14 residues. Germline-derived CDR1 and CDR2 are SGHKS and YYEKEE (reference sequence). The V end lost 1 base, the J end lost 4 bases, and 11 bases lay between the germline ends. Here the CDR3 reads CASSLTGRAYGYTF. CDR3 nucleotides: TGTGCCAGCAGCTTGACAGGGCGGGCCTATGGCTACACCTTC. Filled out from reference TRBV5-5 and TRBJ1-2, the complete variable domain reads DAGVTQSPTHLIKTRGQQVTLRCSPISGHKSVSWYQQVLGQGPQFIFQYYEKEERGRGNFPDRFSARQFPNYSSELNVNALLLGDSALYLCASSLTGRAYGYTFGSGTRLTVV.

This clone has just one count. The rearrangement joins TRBV4-1 to TRBJ1-1, with a weak D call TRBD1 (6 bases). Germline CDR1 and CDR2: MGHRA and YSYEKL. V dropped 6 bases and J dropped 0 bases, with 11 bases sitting between them. This CDR3 has 14 residues. CDR3 coding DNA: TGCGCCAGCAGTCACGGACAGATGAACACTGAAGCTTTCTTT. It is translated as CASSHGQMNTEAFF.

The chain combines TRBV5-1 with TRBJ2-7, with D perhaps TRBD1 (5 bases). V was pared by 2 bases and J by 3 bases, with 12 bases between. The CDR3 consists of 14 residues. Per germline, CDR1 SGHRS and CDR2 YFSETQ. The CDR3 region has the DNA TGCGCCAGCAGCTTTCTAACAGGAAACTACGAGCAGTACTTC. As protein: CASSFLTGNYEQYF.

Of note for this clone: One end of the junction fails to match germline, which may point to a read error. Distinct nucleotide sequences in the sample also encode this CDR3. J is TRBJ1-5 and V is TRBV19; 9 positions agree with TRBD1. The CDR3 is made up of 15 amino acids. Per germline, CDR1 LNHDA and CDR2 SQIVND (reference sequence). For the CDR3, the DNA is TGTGCCAGCAGTAGGACAGGGGACAGCAATCAGCCCCAGCATTTT. It yields the protein CASSRTGDSNQPQHF. Together with reference TRBV19 and TRBJ1-5, the CDR3 gives the full variable domain: DGGITQSPKYLFRKEGQNVTLSCEQNLNHDAMYWYRQDPGQGLRLIYYSQIVNDFQKGDIAEGYSVSREKKESFPLTVTSAQKNPTAFYLCASSRTGDSNQPQHFGDGTRLSIL.

On this clone: The sample carries other DNA sequences with the same CDR3. The chain recombines TRBV19 with TRBJ1-4; TRBD1 matches at 8 bases. The germline CDR1 and CDR2 sequences are LNHDA and SQIVND (reference sequence). V lost 3 bases, J lost 8 bases, and 8 bases stayed unmatched. The CDR3 contains 15 residues. The CDR3: CASSIGGQGGEKLFF. The CDR3 bases are TGTGCCAGTAGTATCGGTGGACAGGGTGGGGAAAAACTGTTTTTT.

This chain joins TRBV5-4 and TRBJ1-1, with D perhaps TRBD1 (6 bases). The CDR3 is 13 residues long. Germline CDR1 and CDR2: SGHNT and YYREEE (reference sequence). The V end was cut by 10 bases, the J end by 5 bases, with 18 bases between. CDR3 residues: CAAHTRGNTEAFF. In DNA form, the CDR3 reads TGTGCCGCCCATACTAGGGGGAATACTGAAGCTTTCTTT.

This chain connects TRBV20-1 to TRBJ1-1; D ambiguous. Germline loops: CDR1 DFQATT, CDR2 SNEGSKA (reference sequence). This CDR3 is built from 11 residues. V gave up 3 bases and J gave up 9 bases, with 11 bases separating them. The CDR3: CSASGSDKAFF. In DNA, the CDR3 is TGCAGTGCTAGTGGGAGTGATAAAGCTTTCTTT.

This clone has ten or more counts. The chain uses TRBV4-1 and TRBJ1-1; TRBD1 aligns across 7 bases. The CDR3 runs 15 residues. V lost 4 bases to trimming and J lost 7 bases; unmatched junction nucleotides: 12. CDR1 and CDR2 from the germline V gene are MGHRA and YSYEKL. CDR3 DNA sequence: TGCGCCAGCAGCCCCCTCGACAGGGACGGAGGTGAAGCTTTCTTT. Translated, it gives CASSPLDRDGGEAFF.

This chain uses TRBV27 with TRBJ1-2, with D possibly matching TRBD1 (6 bases). Trimming removed 3 bases from V and 8 bases from J, with 13 bases in between. Germline-derived CDR1 and CDR2 are MNHEY and SMNVEV (reference sequence). The length of the CDR3 is 13 residues. The CDR3 is CASSLRRGEGYTF. DNA for the CDR3: TGTGCCAGCAGTTTGCGCAGGGGTGAGGGCTACACCTTC.

The chain links TRBV18 to TRBJ1-1, with 9 bases identical to TRBD1. Germline V gene data show CDR1 as KGHSH and CDR2 as LQKENI. The trim removed 6 bases at V and 4 bases at J, leaving 9 bases unmatched. The CDR3 consists of 15 residues. The CDR3, as DNA: TGTGCCAGCTCCCAGGGACAGGGAAGCGGCACTGAAGCTTTCTTT. Translation: CASSQGQGSGTEAFF.

The CDR3 region has the DNA TGCGCCAGCAGCCAACTGGCTCCGACAGGGGCCAACGTCCTGACTTTC. This translates into CASSQLAPTGANVLTF. The V gene is TRBV4-3, the J gene TRBJ2-6; D ambiguous. The CDR3 contains 16 residues. Germline CDR1 LGHNA, CDR2 YSLEER. V was trimmed by 2 bases and J by 4 bases, leaving 12 bases between them.